Listed here are 19 T cell receptor beta chains from one sample, sequenced in a study of human T cells and chemical hapten exposure. Stated time point: patch test 3, about 24 weeks after DPC sensitization. The sample's treatment: therapeutic diphenylcyclopropenone sensitization with weekly scalp DPC. TCRdb processed the RACE reads anew with MiXCR; each CDR3 protein has one entry. The data show 95,000 to 150,000 distinct CDR3 sequences, about 11% seen once. Source: whole blood, taken in connection with sensitization to the hapten diphenylcyclopropenone (DPC). Every receptor here comes from a woman in her 50s with alopecia areata. Some clones in this sample may be carry-over from other donors' samples.

The rearrangement links TRBV12-3 or TRBV12-4 to TRBJ2-1; D possibly corresponds to TRBD1 (5 bases). The CDR3 is 15 amino acids. V lost 4 bases, J lost 0 bases, and 10 bases lay in between. The DNA for the CDR3 is TGTGCCAGCAGTTCAATAGGGGCCTCCTACAATGAGCAGTTCTTC. This sequence encodes CASSSIGASYNEQFF.

The chain joins TRBV5-1 to TRBJ2-1, with D possibly being TRBD1 (5 bases). The germline CDR1 and CDR2 sequences are SGHRS and YFSETQ. Deletions cut 1 base from V and 7 bases from J, with 9 bases between. CDR3 length: 13 amino acids. The CDR3 nucleotides are TGCGCCAGCAGCTTGACACACAGGAATGAGCAGTTCTTC. Encoded protein: CASSLTHRNEQFF.

This clonotype was recorded a few times. The chain recombines TRBV4-3 with TRBJ2-7; 7 nucleotides agree with TRBD2. V was clipped by 1 base and J by 6 bases; unmatched bases: 9. Germline V gene data show CDR1 as LGHNA and CDR2 as YSLEER. The CDR3 is 15 amino acids. In DNA, the CDR3 is TGCGCCAGCAGCCAAGGGCTCGTCAGGGAGGGCGAGCAGTACTTC. Translation: CASSQGLVREGEQYF.

This clonotype was counted between two and nine times. V and J are TRBV29-1 and TRBJ2-7, with TRBD1 identical over 8 bases. V lost 4 bases and J lost 1; bases outside the gene matches: 9. The CDR3 runs 15 residues. Germline CDR1 and CDR2: SQVTM and ANQGSEA. The CDR3 sequence is CSVVKGTGGSYEQYF. The CDR3 DNA is TGCAGCGTTGTAAAGGGTACAGGGGGATCCTACGAGCAGTACTTC.

This clonotype was recorded many times. This sequence joins TRBV5-4 and TRBJ2-5; no firm D call. In germline, CDR1 is SGHNT, CDR2 YYREEE (reference sequence). Trimming shortened V by 2 bases and J by 5 bases, and 7 bases separated the two germline ends. This CDR3 has 12 residues. CDR3 residues: CASSFTEETQYF. CDR3 bases: TGTGCCAGCAGCTTCACAGAGGAGACCCAGTACTTC.

This clonotype was picked up a small number of times. The chain combines TRBV4-1 with TRBJ1-5; D is unresolved. Germline V gene lookup returns CDR1 MGHRA and CDR2 YSYEKL. Trimming took 0 bases from V and 5 from J, leaving 11 bases between them. This CDR3 region has 15 residues. CDR3 sequence (DNA): TGCGCCAGCAGCCAAGATCCGGCGGGAGATCAGCCCCAGCATTTT. This gives the protein CASSQDPAGDQPQHF.

This clonotype has more than one count but fewer than ten. The chain joins TRBV5-1 to TRBJ2-7, with a weak D call TRBD2 (7 bases). CDR3 size: 14 residues. Germline-derived CDR1 and CDR2 are SGHRS and YFSETQ. Trimming took 3 bases from V and 5 from J, leaving 15 bases between them. CDR3 amino acids: CASSSIGGGDEQYF. CDR3 bases: TGCGCCAGCAGCTCCATAGGGGGAGGGGACGAGCAGTACTTC.

This clonotype turned up a few times. V and J are TRBV6-2 or TRBV6-3 and TRBJ2-7; 7 bases align to TRBD2. The CDR3 is made up of 15 amino acids. Germline lookup yields CDR1 MNHEY and CDR2 SVGEGT. After removal of 2 bases from V and 0 bases from J, the junction contained 4 bases not matched to a gene. The CDR3 loop is CASSYPGTNSYEQYF. As DNA, the CDR3 is TGTGCCAGCAGTTACCCAGGGACTAACTCCTACGAGCAGTACTTC.

The chain links TRBV29-1 to TRBJ1-1; D remains unclear. The CDR3 is 11 amino acids. Per germline, CDR1 SQVTM and CDR2 ANQGSEA. With 3 bases removed from V and 8 bases from J, the gap between germline ends came to 10 bases. This CDR3 reads CSVDLQTEAFF. The DNA of the CDR3 is TGCAGCGTTGATTTGCAGACGGAAGCTTTCTTT.

The sample holds a few counts of this clonotype. CDR3 nucleotide sequence: TGTGCCAGCAGCGTAGCAACCGGGACTAGCGGGAGTAAGGCAGATACGCAGTATTTT. Translation: CASSVATGTSGSKADTQYF. The J gene is TRBJ2-3, the V gene TRBV9, with TRBD2 identical over 14 bases. Germline CDR1 reads SGDLS; CDR2 reads YYNGEE. The trim removed 0 bases at V and 4 bases at J, leaving 10 bases unmatched. The CDR3 covers 19 residues.

This clonotype was picked up a small number of times. The genes are TRBV29-1 and TRBJ2-7; possibly TRBD1 or TRBD2 for D (6 bases each). The V and J ends lost 2 bases and 6 bases respectively, with 14 bases between them. CDR3 length: 13 amino acids. Germline loops: CDR1 SQVTM, CDR2 ANQGSEA. CDR3 loop: CSVEILQGGEQYF. The DNA for the CDR3 is TGCAGCGTTGAAATCTTACAGGGAGGCGAGCAGTACTTC.

In this sample, this clonotype turned up a few times. This chain joins TRBV28 and TRBJ2-7, with 11 bases that match TRBD1. From germline, CDR1 is MDHEN and CDR2 SYDVKM. The CDR3 is 14 residues long. V was pared by 3 bases and J by 5 bases, with 3 bases of the junction left unmatched. The CDR3 is CASSFGTGGNEQYF. The CDR3 DNA is TGTGCCAGCAGTTTTGGGACAGGGGGAAACGAGCAGTACTTC. Using reference TRBV28 and TRBJ2-7 for the parts outside the CDR3, the full variable domain is DVKVTQSSRYLVKRTGEKVFLECVQDMDHENMFWYRQDPGLGLRLIYFSYDVKMKEKGDIPEGYSVSREKKERFSLILESASTNQTSMYLCASSFGTGGNEQYFGPGTRLTVT.

This sequence joins TRBV9 and TRBJ1-1; a possible D gene is TRBD1 (6 bases). The CDR3 covers 12 residues. The V end lost 7 bases, the J end lost 4 bases, and 11 bases lay between the germline ends. Germline assignment: CDR1 SGDLS and CDR2 YYNGEE. The CDR3 region has the DNA TGTGCCAGCGGAGGGGGGGCCACTGAAGCTTTCTTT. Its translation: CASGGGATEAFF.

The chain carries TRBV3-1 and TRBJ2-1; 10 nucleotides align to TRBD2. The CDR3 is 15 residues long. Germline V gene data show CDR1 as LGHDT and CDR2 as YNNKEL (reference sequence). V was clipped by 4 bases and J by 5 bases; unmatched bases: 5. As DNA, the CDR3 is TGTGCCAGCAGCCCTAGCGGGGGTTCCCACAATGAGCAGTTCTTC. Amino acids: CASSPSGGSHNEQFF.

CDR3: CSVRESWMGGYTF. The CDR3 nucleotides read TGCAGTGTAAGGGAAAGTTGGATGGGCGGCTACACCTTC. This chain connects TRBV20-1 to TRBJ1-2; no definite D call. Germline V CDR1 and CDR2: DFQATT, SNEGSKA (reference sequence). V was shortened by 7 bases and J by 8 bases, with 20 bases between the two germline ends. This CDR3 has 13 residues.

The chain couples TRBV5-1 to TRBJ1-1; D might be TRBD1 (6 bases). Germline CDR1 reads SGHRS; CDR2 reads YFSETQ. Trimming left V 1 base short and J 1 base short, with 11 bases between. CDR3 length equals 15 residues. CDR3: CASSLWGGQNTEAFF. The DNA of the CDR3 is TGCGCCAGCAGCTTGTGGGGGGGCCAGAACACTGAAGCTTTCTTT. Based on the CDR3 plus reference TRBV5-1 and TRBJ1-1, the full variable domain is KAGVTQTPRYLIKTRGQQVTLSCSPISGHRSVSWYQQTPGQGLQFLFEYFSETQRNKGNFPGRFSGRQFSNSRSEMNVSTLELGDSALYLCASSLWGGQNTEAFFGQGTRLTVV.

This clonotype has at least ten counts. The V gene is TRBV6-6, the J gene TRBJ2-1; 12 bases line up with TRBD2. V lost 2 bases, J lost 8 bases, and 7 bases stayed unmatched. This CDR3 has 16 amino acids. The germline gives CDR1 MNHNY, CDR2 SVGAGI (reference sequence). The CDR3 nucleotides read TGTGCCAGCAGTTACAGACTAGCGGGAGACAGGGATGAGCAGTTCTTC. Its protein is CASSYRLAGDRDEQFF.

The V and J genes are TRBV7-2 and TRBJ2-5; the D gene could be TRBD1 or TRBD2 (5 bases each). There are 14 residues in the CDR3. V was trimmed by 4 bases and J by 4 bases, leaving 13 bases between them. CDR1 and CDR2 from the germline V gene are SGHTA and FQGNSA. CDR3 nucleotide sequence: TGTGCCAGCAGCTCCCGTCCGAGGGGAGAGACCCAGTACTTC. Protein sequence: CASSSRPRGETQYF.

At least ten counts were recorded for this clonotype. This chain connects TRBV6-2 or TRBV6-3 to TRBJ2-6, with a possible D match to TRBD1 (5 bases). The CDR3 covers 11 residues. The ends were cut back, 2 bases at V and 16 bases at J, with 9 bases in the middle. The germline CDR1 and CDR2 sequences are MNHEY and SVGEGT. The CDR3 loop is CASSYGPGLTF. The DNA for the CDR3 is TGTGCCAGCAGTTACGGCCCAGGGCTGACTTTC.